This T cell receptor beta chain was captured by sequencing in a study of beta chain features in type 1 diabetes (dated by TCRdb to 2016 to 2019). Regarding the complete study: No differences in mean age, gender distribution, total cell number or subset yield were found between patients and healthy donors. The study compared TCRB repertoires of sorted circulating CD4+ T cell subsets between recently diagnosed type 1 diabetes patients and matched healthy donors. A total of roughly 100 million sorted cells were examined across all samples, and RNA yield correlated strongly with the number of cells per subset. Whereas all 28 donors provided naive and central memory subsets, regulatory and stem cell-like memory subsets were isolated from just 8 patients and about 8 healthy donors.

From each donor, a single peripheral blood sample of 90 to 150 mL on average was drawn into heparinised tubes. A BD FACSAria II was used to sort naive, central memory, regulatory and stem cell-like memory CD4+ T cells with a panel that included CD45RO, CCR7, CD25, CD127, CD95 and CD27. All sorted populations exceeded 95% purity. PBMCs were separated immediately by Lymphoprep density gradient centrifugation and were stained directly, without being cultured. So that batch effects would be minimized, each experiment stained and sorted samples in pairs, pairing one healthy donor with one patient. Study-wide conclusions, independent of this receptor: Sequencing cDNA rather than genomic DNA could over-represent highly expressing activated cells, although activation and CD3 levels did not differ between groups. PCR may preferentially amplify shorter templates, but because patient and control samples were amplified and corrected together, any resulting skew would affect both groups equally. A moderate but significant shortening of TCRB CDR3 length was observed in type 1 diabetes patients in all four CD4+ subsets. Only small numbers of individuals were included in the HLA sub-analyses, which left unresolved whether HLA type had any influence on TCRB rearrangement. Naive, central memory and regulatory TCRB repertoires appeared to be more alike among patients than among healthy donors. At VDJ recombination sites, patients with type 1 diabetes made fewer insertions and deleted more nucleotides, a pattern implying thymic rearrangement abnormalities.

This clone was seen once. Its specific antigen is unknown. No much larger clonotype is one base removed from it; base qualities were not supplied. The entire isolated RNA was reverse transcribed using the High Capacity cDNA Reverse Transcription Kit, and thus expressed TCRB transcripts were sequenced. Deep immunoSEQ sequencing was performed on naive, central memory and regulatory T cell samples, with an average of around 3.5 million total reads per sample. Sorted cells were lysed in RLT buffer, and RNA was extracted using DNase-treated RNeasy Micro or Mini kits according to cell number. To prevent cross-contamination, every cell subset was processed on its own, while patient and healthy donor samples were processed together. TCRB sequences were amplified from cDNA with the immunoSEQ multiplex PCR, producing 87-bp fragments spanning the CDR3 region. The amplicons were sequenced using the Illumina HiSeq platform. The authors' analysis ran thus. Synthetic template baselines were used to correct PCR bias computationally, reads within Hamming distance 2 were collapsed, and singletons that could not be merged were discarded. By aligning reads against IMGT, V, D and J genes, CDR3 length, and insertions or deletions at six rearrangement sites were assigned. Within each subset, clonotype counts were normalized to the number of sorted cells before true diversity and Gini coefficients were calculated with the tcR R package. The overlap coefficient, calculated on TCRB nucleotide sequences, was used to measure repertoire sharing. Out-of-frame TCRB sequences from naive cells were analyzed as a proxy for the pre-selection repertoire. TCRdb limited this immuneACCESS table to in-frame rearrangements with V and J called. A share of clones is missing; checked studies link under half to unresolved V genes, and the rest is unexplained. The V and J calls and clone size come from that table; D and trimming were worked out from the DNA. Within this sample are 900,000 or so clones, with 15% to 20% of them counted one time only. The ten biggest clones cover about 0.025% of the sample.

V loses 10 bases at its end and J loses 8 bases; junction bases beyond the gene matches: 13. The CDR3 covers 14 residues, taking in both the cysteine and the phenylalanine. The DNA shown is the 42-base CDR3, in frame from base 1. The germline V gene (reference sequence) gives CDR1 as MNHNY and CDR2 as SVGAGI. The sequenced sample was naive CD4+ T cells from blood. Sample cell subset or site, as interpreted from the label and publication: true naive CD4+ T cells. This chain joins TRBV6-6 to TRBJ1-2; 10 of the junction bases match TRBD1. The receptor's source is a woman aged 18-30 years in good health. The CDR3 region reads CATRTGDRGFGYTF. The nucleotides are TGTGCCACCAGGACTGGGGACAGGGGATTCGGCTACACCTTC.